The 23 T cell receptor beta chains below come from one sample, sequenced in a study of T-cell reconstitution after alpha-beta-depleted transplantation in children. During its preparation, the TCRbeta library received unique molecular identifiers. TCRdb passed the PCR reads through MiXCR, listing each CDR3 protein once. The sample contains 500,000 to 650,000 distinct CDR3 sequences, more than 9.5% of which appear only once. Source: PBMCs, mostly from graft donor cells, taken 180 days after TCRalphabeta/CD19-depleted stem cell transplant. These TCRs come from a female patient aged 2-10 years who had a stem cell transplant for aplastic anemia, so the T cells may come from the graft donor.

This clonotype has a handful of counts. The genes are TRBV13 and TRBJ2-7, with TRBD2 as a possible D gene (5 bases). This CDR3 has 17 residues. CDR1 PRHDT and CDR2 FYEKMQ come from the germline V gene (reference sequence). V was clipped by 4 bases and J by 4 bases, with 23 bases between them. CDR3 amino acids: CASSSHLEFGVVYEQYF. Written as DNA, the CDR3 is TGTGCCAGCAGCTCACATTTGGAGTTCGGGGTGGTTTACGAGCAGTACTTC.

In its sample, this clonotype ranks as medium-sized. This chain uses TRBV9 with TRBJ1-1, with no clear D. Germline lookup yields CDR1 SGDLS and CDR2 YYNGEE. CDR3 length: 15 residues. Trimming shortened V by 0 bases and J by 7 bases, and 16 bases separated the two germline ends. The CDR3 region is CASSVEAGRRSEAFF. For the CDR3, the DNA is TGTGCCAGCAGCGTAGAGGCGGGAAGGCGGAGTGAAGCTTTCTTT.

This clonotype was recorded a few times. This chain joins TRBV20-1 and TRBJ1-5; D uncertain. The germline CDR1 and CDR2 sequences are DFQATT and SNEGSKA (reference sequence). Trimming removed 2 bases at V and 5 bases at J, with 10 bases between. The CDR3 consists of 13 residues. The CDR3 bases are TGCAGTGCTAGAAACAGCCTTGATCAGCCCCAGCATTTT. This gives the protein CSARNSLDQPQHF.

A few counts support this clonotype. This chain connects TRBV13 to TRBJ1-5; no clear D. The CDR3 sequence is 15 residues long. Germline V gives CDR1 PRHDT, CDR2 FYEKMQ (reference sequence). V lost 4 bases, J lost 0 bases, and 10 bases lay in between. The DNA of the CDR3 is TGTGCCAGCAGCTCCGGTAGGGCTAGCAATCAGCCCCAGCATTTT. This encodes CASSSGRASNQPQHF.

This clonotype was recorded only once. The V gene is TRBV12-3 or TRBV12-4, the J gene TRBJ2-3; no clear D gene. With 7 bases removed from V and 2 bases from J, the gap between germline ends came to 16 bases. The CDR3 is made up of 15 amino acids. The DNA of the CDR3 is TGTGCCAGCAAGTTTACCGCCGCCGTCACAGATACGCAGTATTTT. This codes for CASKFTAAVTDTQYF.

The J gene is TRBJ1-1, the V gene TRBV5-1, with a weak D call TRBD1 (5 bases). V was clipped by 6 bases and J by 3 bases, with 15 bases between them. Per germline, CDR1 SGHRS and CDR2 YFSETQ. The CDR3 consists of 14 residues. The CDR3 protein is CASKQVGRHTEAFF. CDR3 coding DNA: TGCGCCAGCAAACAGGTAGGAAGGCACACTGAAGCTTTCTTT.

The chain carries TRBV12-3 or TRBV12-4 and TRBJ2-1; D remains unclear. The CDR3 has 11 residues. The V end lost 3 bases, the J end lost 13 bases, and 10 bases lay between the germline ends. CDR3 in DNA: TGTGCCAGCAGTTTTGGTCAGTTTCAGTTCTTC. It yields the protein CASSFGQFQFF.

This clonotype came up a few times. The gene calls are TRBV24-1 and TRBJ2-5; TRBD1 matches 7 bases. The trim removed 7 bases at V and 4 bases at J, leaving 8 bases unmatched. The CDR3 totals 14 residues. Germline V gene sequence: CDR1 KGHDR, CDR2 SFDVKD. DNA for the CDR3: TGTGCCACCAGGGAAGGAAGGGGGCCAGAGACCCAGTACTTC. Translating gives CATREGRGPETQYF.

Remarks on this clonotype: This CDR3 is missing its conserved last phenylalanine or tryptophan, likely due to a read error. Because the CDR3's place on the DNA is in doubt, the DNA is left out and the CDR3 is given as listed by TCRdb. This chain links TRBV7-9 with TRBJ1-2. CDR1 and CDR2 from the germline V gene are SEHNR and FQNEAQ (reference sequence). The CDR3 region is 11 residues in length, termini included. The CDR3 spells CASSLSGPSLP.

The chain recombines TRBV6-2 or TRBV6-3 with TRBJ2-1; TRBD2 matches 13 bases. This CDR3 contains 19 residues. Trimming removed 8 bases from V and 6 bases from J; junction bases left unmatched: 19. The germline gives CDR1 MNHEY, CDR2 SVGEGT. The CDR3 DNA reads TGTGCCAGCCGCTTCTTCGGACTAGCGGGAGCAAGTTTGTCCAATGAGCAGTTCTTC. Translation gives CASRFFGLAGASLSNEQFF.

This clonotype was seen only a few times. The chain combines TRBV4-1 with TRBJ2-5; D not certain. Between the trimmed V and J ends, which lost 0 bases and 0 bases, there was a span of 11 bases. The CDR3 contains 16 residues. CDR1 MGHRA and CDR2 YSYEKL come from the germline V gene. As DNA, the CDR3 is TGCGCCAGCAGCCAAGATATCCTTACCTACCAAGAGACCCAGTACTTC. Encoded protein: CASSQDILTYQETQYF.

This clonotype was detected a few times. The chain combines TRBV19 with TRBJ1-1, with D perhaps matching TRBD1 (5 bases). The CDR3 length is 15 residues. From germline, CDR1 is LNHDA and CDR2 SQIVND (reference sequence). Trimming shortened V by 0 bases and J by 4 bases, and 12 bases separated the two germline ends. DNA for the CDR3: TGTGCCAGTAGTATAGATGGGGGGTTGGGCACTGAAGCTTTCTTT. It translates to CASSIDGGLGTEAFF.

The chain employs TRBV7-2 and TRBJ1-2; possible D gene TRBD1, 5 bases. Per the germline V gene, CDR1 is SGHTA and CDR2 is FQGNSA. Trimming stripped 2 bases from V and 5 bases from J, with 9 bases between. The CDR3 is 13 amino acids. The CDR3 here is CASSLPQEYGYTF. The CDR3 DNA reads as TGTGCCAGCAGCTTACCACAGGAGTATGGCTACACCTTC.

This clonotype showed up many times. The chain couples TRBV5-5 to TRBJ2-3; D not certain. V dropped 0 bases and J dropped 0 bases, with 8 bases sitting between them. Germline CDR1 is SGHKS and CDR2 is YYEKEE (reference sequence). The CDR3 is 15 residues long. The CDR3 bases are TGTGCCAGCAGCTTGGGGGTCGGGAGCACAGATACGCAGTATTTT. This translates into CASSLGVGSTDTQYF.

This clonotype was recorded a few times. The rearrangement uses TRBV29-1 and TRBJ1-2, with D possibly being TRBD1 (5 bases). Germline CDR1 is SQVTM and CDR2 is ANQGSEA. This CDR3 contains 14 residues. V was cut by 0 bases and J by 9 bases, with 17 bases left in between. The CDR3 loop reads CSVEDWGVGGSYTF. In DNA, the CDR3 is TGCAGCGTTGAAGACTGGGGGGTGGGAGGCAGCTACACCTTC.

This clonotype was detected a few times. This sequence joins TRBV12-3 or TRBV12-4 and TRBJ2-7; D might be TRBD1 (5 bases). V was cut by 3 bases and J by 7 bases, with 13 bases left in between. The CDR3 has 13 residues. DNA of the CDR3: TGTGCCAGCAGTTTGTCAGGGCTCGGGGAGCAGTACGTC. It translates to CASSLSGLGEQYV.

This clonotype was counted only a few times. V usage is TRBV7-2 and J usage is TRBJ1-6; 9 nucleotides agree with TRBD1. Germline trimming cut 1 base from V and 9 bases from J; bases unmatched to any gene: 4. Germline values: CDR1 SGHTA, CDR2 FQGNSA. There are 15 residues in the CDR3. The CDR3 reads CASSLGDRDISPLHF. CDR3 nucleotide sequence: TGTGCCAGCAGCTTAGGGGACAGGGATATTTCACCCCTCCACTTT.

V usage is TRBV20-1 and J usage is TRBJ2-7; a possible D gene is TRBD2 (5 bases). This CDR3 is 14 amino acids long. Germline values: CDR1 DFQATT, CDR2 SNEGSKA (reference sequence). The CDR3 here is CSARDSGLLYDQYV. The CDR3 DNA sequence: TGCAGTGCTAGAGATTCGGGATTATTATACGACCAGTACGTC.

The genes are TRBV6-5 and TRBJ2-1, with TRBD2 identical over 7 bases. This CDR3 spans 15 amino acids. After removal of 2 bases from V and 6 bases from J, the junction contained 7 bases not matched to a gene. Germline assignment: CDR1 MNHEY and CDR2 SVGAGI. CDR3 amino acids: CASSYLADTTNEQFF. The CDR3, as DNA: TGTGCCAGCAGTTACCTAGCGGACACCACCAATGAGCAGTTCTTC.

This clonotype was observed at least ten times. This chain connects TRBV10-3 to TRBJ2-1; 11 bases are a match to TRBD2. This CDR3 is 16 amino acids long. Germline CDR1 and CDR2: ENHRY and SYGVKD. V lost 10 bases to trimming and J lost 5 bases; unmatched junction nucleotides: 13. The CDR3 loop reads CATYITSGSGDNEQFF. Written as DNA, the CDR3 is TGTGCCACGTATATAACTAGCGGGAGCGGAGACAATGAGCAGTTCTTC.

This clonotype was seen many times. V usage is TRBV4-2 and J usage is TRBJ2-3; D is possibly TRBD2 (6 bases). The V end was cut by 4 bases, the J end by 1 base, with 12 bases between. CDR3 length: 15 residues. CDR1 is LGHNA and CDR2 is YNFKEQ in the germline V gene. The CDR3 sequence: CASSPRASGTDTQYF. CDR3 sequence (DNA): TGTGCCAGCAGCCCCCGGGCTAGCGGCACAGATACGCAGTATTTT.

The CDR3 DNA sequence: TGCGCCAGCAGCTCCACCCATCCCTTTAACTATGGCTACACCTTC. This translates into CASSSTHPFNYGYTF. This chain joins TRBV5-1 and TRBJ1-2; no clear D. With 3 bases removed from V and 1 base from J, the gap between germline ends came to 13 bases. The CDR3 length is 15 residues. From germline, CDR1 is SGHRS and CDR2 YFSETQ. The complete variable domain, with remaining parts taken from reference TRBV5-1 and TRBJ1-2, reads KAGVTQTPRYLIKTRGQQVTLSCSPISGHRSVSWYQQTPGQGLQFLFEYFSETQRNKGNFPGRFSGRQFSNSRSEMNVSTLELGDSALYLCASSSTHPFNYGYTFGSGTRLTVV.

This clonotype was observed a few times. This chain uses TRBV6-1 with TRBJ1-1, with a weak D call TRBD1 (5 bases). CDR1 MNHNS and CDR2 SASEGT come from the germline V gene. The CDR3 loop spans 14 amino acids. Deletions cut 6 bases from V and 3 bases from J, with 14 bases between. DNA for the CDR3: TGTGCCAGCAGCTCTGGGGGGGGGGACACTGAAGCTTTCTTT. This encodes CASSSGGGDTEAFF.